This TCR beta chain was documented in a study of shared clonotypes between healthy human individuals. Trimming left V 8 bases short and J 8 bases short, with 39 bases between. The V gene's germline CDR1 is MNHEY and CDR2 SMNVEV (reference sequence). The CDR3 runs 20 residues. As for this clone: Its antigen is not identified.

Study-wide findings and caveats: Memory subsets had estimated richness that was generally smaller than that of naive subsets.

The data were produced by immunoSEQ multiplex PCR, yet TCRdb's version contains in-frame clones alone and is incomplete. The repertoire holds over 2 million clones, approximately 90% seen once, with 0.37% in the top ten. The sample comprised naive CD4+ T cells from PBMCs. Stated subset: CD45RA+ positively selected. The origin of this receptor is a man between 18 and 35 years old in good health. Some clones in this sample may be carry-over from other donors' samples. V usage is TRBV27 and J usage is TRBJ1-2; a weak D match, TRBD1 (6 bases). The CDR3 coding sequence is TGTGCCAGCGCAGACAGGAGCCTAGCTCTTTCTAGAATATCTACCGGAGGCTACACCTTC. This codes for CASADRSLALSRISTGGYTF.